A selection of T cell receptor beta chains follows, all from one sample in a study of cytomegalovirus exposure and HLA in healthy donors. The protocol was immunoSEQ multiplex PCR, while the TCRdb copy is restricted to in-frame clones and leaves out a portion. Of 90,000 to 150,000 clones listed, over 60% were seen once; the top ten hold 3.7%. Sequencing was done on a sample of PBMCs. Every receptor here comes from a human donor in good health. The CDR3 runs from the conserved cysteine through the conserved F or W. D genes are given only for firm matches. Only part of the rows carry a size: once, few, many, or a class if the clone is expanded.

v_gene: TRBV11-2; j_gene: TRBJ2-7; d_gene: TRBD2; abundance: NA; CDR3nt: TGTGCCAGCAGCCCAGTGGGGACTAGCGGAGGCAGACTTGCCTACGAGCAGTACTTC; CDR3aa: CASSPVGTSGGRLAYEQYF
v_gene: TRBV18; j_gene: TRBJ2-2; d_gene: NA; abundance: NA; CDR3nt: TGTGCCAGCTCACCACTCCAAGTCCGCGCAGGGGCGTACACCGGGGAGCTGTTTTTT; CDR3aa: CASSPLQVRAGAYTGELFF
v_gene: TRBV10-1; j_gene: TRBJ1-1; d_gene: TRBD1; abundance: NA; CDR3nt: TGCGCCAGCAGTGACGGGACAGTTGAAGCTTTCTTT; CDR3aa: CASSDGTVEAFF
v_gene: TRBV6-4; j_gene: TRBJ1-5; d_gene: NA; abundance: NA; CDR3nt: TGTGCCAGCAGTGAGGGGGCGGGTCAGCCCCAGCATTTT; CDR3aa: CASSEGAGQPQHF
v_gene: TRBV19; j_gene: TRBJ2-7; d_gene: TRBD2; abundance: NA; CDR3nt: TGTGCCAGTAGAAAAGGAGGGAGGGCCCACGAGCAGTACTTC; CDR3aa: CASRKGGRAHEQYF
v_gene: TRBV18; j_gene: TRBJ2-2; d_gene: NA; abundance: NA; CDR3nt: TGTGCCGGCTCACGGGGCTCGGGAGCGAACACCGGGGAGCTGTTTTTT; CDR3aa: CAGSRGSGANTGELFF
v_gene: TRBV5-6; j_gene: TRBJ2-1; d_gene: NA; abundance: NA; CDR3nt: TGTGCCAGCAGCTTTCAGGGTTCAAACAATGAGCAGTTCTTC; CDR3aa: CASSFQGSNNEQFF
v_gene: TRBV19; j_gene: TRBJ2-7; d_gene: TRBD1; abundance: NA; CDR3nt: TGTGCCAGTAGCCCGGGACAGGGGCCAGGGGAGCAGTACTTC; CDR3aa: CASSPGQGPGEQYF
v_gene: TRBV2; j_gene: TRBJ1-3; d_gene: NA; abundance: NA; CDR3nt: TGTGCCAGCATCCCCCTGGCACCTGGAAACACCATATATTTT; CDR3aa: CASIPLAPGNTIYF
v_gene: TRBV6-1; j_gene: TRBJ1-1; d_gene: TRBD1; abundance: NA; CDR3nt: TGTGCCAGCAGTACAGGGGAAAAGACTGAAGCTTTCTTT; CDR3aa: CASSTGEKTEAFF
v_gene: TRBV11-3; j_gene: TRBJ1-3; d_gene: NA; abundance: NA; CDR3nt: TGTGCCAGCAGCTTTGGCCGCGGCTCTGGAAACACCATATATTTT; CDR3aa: CASSFGRGSGNTIYF
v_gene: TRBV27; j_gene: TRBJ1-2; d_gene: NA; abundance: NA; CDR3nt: TGTGCCAGCAGTTTAGGGCAGAACTATGGCTACACCTTC; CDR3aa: CASSLGQNYGYTF
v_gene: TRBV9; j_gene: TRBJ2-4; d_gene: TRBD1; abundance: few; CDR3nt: TGTGCCAGCAGCCCCCATGGGACAGAGCTAGCCAAAAACATTCAGTACTTC; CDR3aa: CASSPHGTELAKNIQYF
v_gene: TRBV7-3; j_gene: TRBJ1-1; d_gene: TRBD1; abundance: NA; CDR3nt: TGTGCCAGCAGCTTAATCGGACAGGCGGTAACTGAAGCTTTCTTT; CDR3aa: CASSLIGQAVTEAFF
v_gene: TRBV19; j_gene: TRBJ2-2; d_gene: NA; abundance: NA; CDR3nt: TGTGCCAGTAAGGCCCGGGGTACCGGGGAGCTGTTTTTT; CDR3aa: CASKARGTGELFF
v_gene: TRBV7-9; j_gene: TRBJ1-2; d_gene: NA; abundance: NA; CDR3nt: TGTGCCAGCAGCTACACTACAGGATCCTATGGCTACACCTTC; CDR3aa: CASSYTTGSYGYTF
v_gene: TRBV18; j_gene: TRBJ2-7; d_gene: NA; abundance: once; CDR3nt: TGTGCCAGCTCACGCACCACAGGTGGATCCTACGAGCAGTACTTC; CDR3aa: CASSRTTGGSYEQYF
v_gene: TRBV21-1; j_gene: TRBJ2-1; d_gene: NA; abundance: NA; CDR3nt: TGTGCCAGCACACAGGTGACCTACAATGAGCAGTTCTTC; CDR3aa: CASTQVTYNEQFF
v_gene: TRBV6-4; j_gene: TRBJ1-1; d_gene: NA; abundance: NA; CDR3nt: TGTGCCAGCAGTGCACAGGAGAACACTGAAGCTTTCTTT; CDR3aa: CASSAQENTEAFF
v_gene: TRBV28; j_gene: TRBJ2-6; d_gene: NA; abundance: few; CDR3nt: TGTGCCAGCAGGTCTACAGGGGACTCTGGGGCCAACGGCCTGACTTTC; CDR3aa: CASRSTGDSGANGLTF
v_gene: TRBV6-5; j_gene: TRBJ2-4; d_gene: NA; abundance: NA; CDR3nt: TGTGCCAGCAGTTCAGGCAGATTAGCCAAAAACATTCAGTACTTC; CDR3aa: CASSSGRLAKNIQYF
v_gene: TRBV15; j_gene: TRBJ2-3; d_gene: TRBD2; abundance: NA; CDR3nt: TGTGCCACCAGCAGAGAAAAGGGAGCGGGAGCCACAGATACGCAGTATTTT; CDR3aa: CATSREKGAGATDTQYF
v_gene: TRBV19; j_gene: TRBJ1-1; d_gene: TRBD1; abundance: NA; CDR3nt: TGTGCCAGTAGTATGAGGGCAGGGGGCCCACCTGAAGCTTTCTTT; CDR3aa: CASSMRAGGPPEAFF
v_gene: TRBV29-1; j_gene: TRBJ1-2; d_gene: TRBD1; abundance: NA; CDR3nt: TGCAGCGTTGAAAGACGAGGGGACAGGGAGACTCGCTATGGCTACACCTTC; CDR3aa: CSVERRGDRETRYGYTF
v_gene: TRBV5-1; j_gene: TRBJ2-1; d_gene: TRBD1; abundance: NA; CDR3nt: TGCGCCAGCAGCCTAGGACAGGGGTCCTACAATGAGCAGTTCTTC; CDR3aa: CASSLGQGSYNEQFF
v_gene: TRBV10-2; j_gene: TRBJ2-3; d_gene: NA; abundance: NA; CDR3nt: TGCGCCAGCAGTGGGCAGGGATCCACAGATACGCAGTATTTT; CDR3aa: CASSGQGSTDTQYF
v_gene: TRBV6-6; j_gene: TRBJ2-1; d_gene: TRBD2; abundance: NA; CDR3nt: TGTGCCAGCGAGGGCGGGAGGGTTGACAATGAGCAGTTCTTC; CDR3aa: CASEGGRVDNEQFF
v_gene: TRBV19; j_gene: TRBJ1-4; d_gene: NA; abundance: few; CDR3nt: TGTGCCAGTAGTCTCCAGACAGCTGTTACAACTAATGAAAAACTGTTTTTT; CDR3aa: CASSLQTAVTTNEKLFF
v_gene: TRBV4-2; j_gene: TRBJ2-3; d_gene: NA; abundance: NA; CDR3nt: TGTGCCAGCAGCCAACGACGGGAGAAGACAGATACGCAGTATTTT; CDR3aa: CASSQRREKTDTQYF
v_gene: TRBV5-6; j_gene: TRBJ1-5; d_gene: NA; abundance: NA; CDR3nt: TGTGCCAGCAGCTCATTTACAGGGCCGAGGAGCAATCAGCCCCAGCATTTT; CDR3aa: CASSSFTGPRSNQPQHF
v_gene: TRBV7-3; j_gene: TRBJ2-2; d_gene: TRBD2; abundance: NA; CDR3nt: TGTGCCAGCAGCTCTACGACTAGCGGGAGGGGGGAGCTGTTTTTT; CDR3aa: CASSSTTSGRGELFF
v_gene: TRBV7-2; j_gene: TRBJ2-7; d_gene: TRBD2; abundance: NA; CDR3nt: TGTGCCAGCAGTCTCCGGGAGGTCTCCTACGAGCAGTACTTC; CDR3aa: CASSLREVSYEQYF
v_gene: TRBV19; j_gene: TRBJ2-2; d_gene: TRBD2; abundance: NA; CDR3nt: TGTGCCAGTAGCTGGACTAGCGGGACAACCGGGGAGCTGTTTTTT; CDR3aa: CASSWTSGTTGELFF
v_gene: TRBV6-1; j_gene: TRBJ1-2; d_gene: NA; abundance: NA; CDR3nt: TGTGCCAGTGGCCCGGGGGTGGGTGGCTACACCTTC; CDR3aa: CASGPGVGGYTF
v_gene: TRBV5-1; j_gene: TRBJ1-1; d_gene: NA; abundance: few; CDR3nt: TGCGCCAGCAGCTTGGTCGGACAGAACACTGAAGCTTTCTTT; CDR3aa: CASSLVGQNTEAFF
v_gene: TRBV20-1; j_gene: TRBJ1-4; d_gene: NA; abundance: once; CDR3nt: TGCAGTGCCCGTAGGGGTGAAAAACTGTTTTTT; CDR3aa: CSARRGEKLFF
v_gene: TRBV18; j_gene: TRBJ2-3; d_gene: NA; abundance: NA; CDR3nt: TGTGCCAGCTCACCGGCTGGCGCTTTGGCCCACAGGGTGGGAGATACGCAGTATTTT; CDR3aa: CASSPAGALAHRVGDTQYF
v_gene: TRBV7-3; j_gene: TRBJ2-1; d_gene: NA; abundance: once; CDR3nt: TGTGCCAGCAGCTTAACCTCAACGCCCTACCAAGAGGGGCAGTTCTTC; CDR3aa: CASSLTSTPYQEGQFF
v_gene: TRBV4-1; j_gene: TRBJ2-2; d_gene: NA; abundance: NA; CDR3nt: TGCGCCAGCAGCCATAGGCGGACTGAGGGCGGGGAGCTGTTTTTT; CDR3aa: CASSHRRTEGGELFF
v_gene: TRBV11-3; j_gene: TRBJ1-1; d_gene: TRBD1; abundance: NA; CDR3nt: TGTGCCAGCAGCGAACGCTCTCAGGGGGGAAAAACTGAAGCTTTCTTT; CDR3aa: CASSERSQGGKTEAFF
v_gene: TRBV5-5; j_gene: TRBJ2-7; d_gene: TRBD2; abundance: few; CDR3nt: TGTGCCAGCAGCTTGGGAGGACTAGCGGGGCCCGAGCAGTACTTC; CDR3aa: CASSLGGLAGPEQYF
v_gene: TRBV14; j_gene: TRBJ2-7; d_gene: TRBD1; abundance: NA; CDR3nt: TGTGCCAGCAGCCATCCGGACAGGGCTTACGAGCAGTACTTC; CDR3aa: CASSHPDRAYEQYF
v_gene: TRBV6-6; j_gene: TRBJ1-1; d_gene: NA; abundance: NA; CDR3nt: TGTGCCAGCAGTTTCCAGACGGGAGAAGCTTTCTTT; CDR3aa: CASSFQTGEAFF
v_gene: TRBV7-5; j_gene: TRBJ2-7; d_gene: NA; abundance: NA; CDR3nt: TGTGCCAGCAGCTTAGGACAGGCCTCCTACGAGCAGTACTTC; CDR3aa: CASSLGQASYEQYF
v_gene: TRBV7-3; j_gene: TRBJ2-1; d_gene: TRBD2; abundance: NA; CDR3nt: TGTGCCAGCAGCTTACCCGGGGGGGATGAGCAGTTCTTC; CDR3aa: CASSLPGGDEQFF
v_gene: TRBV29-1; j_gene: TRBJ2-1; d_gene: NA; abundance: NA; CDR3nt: TGCAACACACCGGGACAACGTAATGAGCAGTTCTTC; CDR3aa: CNTPGQRNEQFF
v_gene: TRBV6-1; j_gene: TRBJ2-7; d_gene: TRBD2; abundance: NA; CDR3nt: TGTGCGGTCTACCGGGAGGTCTCCTACGAGCAGTACTTC; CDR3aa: CAVYREVSYEQYF
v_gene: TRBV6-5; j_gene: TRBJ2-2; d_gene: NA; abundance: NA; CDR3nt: TGTGCCAGCAGCACCGGACAGCCTACCGGGGAGCTGTTTTTT; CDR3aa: CASSTGQPTGELFF
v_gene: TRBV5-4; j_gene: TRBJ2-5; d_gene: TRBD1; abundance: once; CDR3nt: TGTGCCAGCAGCCCTGACAGGGGGCTGAGTGGAGAGACCCAGTACTTC; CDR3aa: CASSPDRGLSGETQYF
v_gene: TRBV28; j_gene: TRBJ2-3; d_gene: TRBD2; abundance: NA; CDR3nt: TGTGCCAGCAGTTCCCCCGGGACTAGACACACAGATACGCAGTATTTT; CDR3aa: CASSSPGTRHTDTQYF
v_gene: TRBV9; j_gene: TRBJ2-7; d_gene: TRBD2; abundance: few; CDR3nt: TGTGCCAGCAGCGCTCACCCGGGACTAGCGGCCTACGAGCAGTACTTC; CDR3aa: CASSAHPGLAAYEQYF
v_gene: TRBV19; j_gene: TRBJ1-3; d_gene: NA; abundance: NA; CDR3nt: TGTGCCAGTAGTAGCCTTAGCTCTGGAAACACCATATATTTT; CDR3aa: CASSSLSSGNTIYF